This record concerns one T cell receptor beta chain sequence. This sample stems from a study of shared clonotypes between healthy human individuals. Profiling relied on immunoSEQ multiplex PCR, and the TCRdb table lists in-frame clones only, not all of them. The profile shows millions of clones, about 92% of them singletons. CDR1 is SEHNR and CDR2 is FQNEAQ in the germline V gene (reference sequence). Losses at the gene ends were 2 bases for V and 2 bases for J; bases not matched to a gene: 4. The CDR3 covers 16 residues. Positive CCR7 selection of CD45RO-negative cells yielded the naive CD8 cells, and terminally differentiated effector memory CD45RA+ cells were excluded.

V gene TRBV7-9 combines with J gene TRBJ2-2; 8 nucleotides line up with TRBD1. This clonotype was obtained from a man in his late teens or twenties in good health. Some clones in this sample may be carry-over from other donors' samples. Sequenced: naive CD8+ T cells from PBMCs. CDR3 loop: CASSLWAGGNTGELFF. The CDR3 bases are TGTGCCAGCAGCTTATGGGCAGGGGGCAACACCGGGGAGCTGTTTTTT.